This entry features one TCR beta chain sequence. Sequencing was performed with immunoSEQ multiplex PCR; in TCRdb, only in-frame clones are kept and a portion is missing. The repertoire holds roughly 200,000 clones, with 75% to 90% as singletons. This sample is drawn from a study of blood T cell repertoires in COVID-19. CDR3 length equals 15 residues. CDR1 is SGDLS, CDR2 YYNGEE, per germline. The ends lost 4 bases at V and 3 bases at J; junction bases unmatched: 7. The receptor was derived from a woman aged 80 or over with COVID-19, enrolled during active disease. The V and J genes are TRBV9 and TRBJ1-3, with TRBD1 matching 7 bases. Source material: peripheral blood. The chain's CDR3 is CASSSRGGGGNTIYF. CDR3 nucleotide sequence: TGTGCCAGCAGCTCGCGAGGGGGCGGTGGAAACACCATATATTTT.